The next 28 T cell receptor beta chains were all read from a single sample in a study of T cells after yellow fever vaccination. TCRdb re-analysed the 5' RACE reads in MiXCR, keeping a single row per CDR3 protein. The sample gives roughly 120,000 distinct CDR3 sequences, under 8% of which show up once; roughly 2.5% is in the top ten. This specimen was CD4+ T cells sorted from PBMCs, taken 9 to 11 days after the first yellow fever vaccination. Source of these receptors: a man aged 18 to 29 who received the YFV17D yellow fever vaccine.

This clonotype was observed many times. This chain connects TRBV5-1 to TRBJ1-4; 9 bases map to TRBD1. The CDR3 runs to 14 residues. The J segment lost 6 bases and the V segment lost 4 bases, leaving 4 bases of the junction unmatched. The germline CDR1 and CDR2 sequences are SGHRS and YFSETQ. The chain's CDR3 is CASSRRDRDEKLFF. The CDR3 DNA reads as TGCGCCAGCAGCCGCCGGGACAGGGATGAAAAACTGTTTTTT.

The rearrangement links TRBV7-9 to TRBJ2-2, with TRBD1 matching 8 bases. The trim removed 0 bases at V and 4 bases at J, leaving 7 bases unmatched. The CDR3 length is 17 residues. The germline V gene encodes CDR1 SEHNR and CDR2 FQNEAQ (reference sequence). CDR3 in DNA: TGTGCCAGCAGCTTAGCTGTCCGGGACAGGATCACCGGGGAGCTGTTTTTT. This encodes CASSLAVRDRITGELFF.

This clonotype has ten or more counts. The chain has TRBV13 and TRBJ1-5; no reliable D call. Germline CDR1 is PRHDT and CDR2 is FYEKMQ (reference sequence). The CDR3 covers 13 residues. Trimming took 0 bases from V and 6 from J, leaving 6 bases between them. The CDR3 reads CASSLGGGQPQHF. DNA of the CDR3: TGTGCCAGCAGCTTAGGCGGAGGTCAGCCCCAGCATTTT.

This clonotype appeared many times. CDR3 DNA: TGTGCCAGAAGCTTGTCAAGGGAAGAGACCCAGTACTTC. It yields the protein CARSLSREETQYF. V usage is TRBV5-3 and J usage is TRBJ2-5; D call uncertain. TRBV5-3 is labeled an ORF, and its function is uncertain. The V end was cut by 1 base, the J end by 3 bases, with 7 bases between. There are 13 residues in the CDR3.

This clonotype was counted many times. J is TRBJ1-1 and V is TRBV20-1, with D unclear. The germline V and J ends were trimmed by 3 bases and 7 bases, with 9 bases remaining between them. This CDR3 region has 11 residues. Germline V gene sequence: CDR1 DFQATT, CDR2 SNEGSKA (reference sequence). CDR3 residues: CSASVGREAFF. In nucleotides, the CDR3 is TGCAGTGCTAGTGTAGGACGTGAAGCTTTCTTT.

This clonotype was seen ten or more times. J is TRBJ1-3 and V is TRBV4-2; D is unclear. The CDR3 contains 14 residues. V was clipped by 1 base and J by 4 bases, with 8 bases between them. CDR1 is LGHNA, CDR2 YNFKEQ, per germline. The CDR3 coding sequence is TGTGCCAGCAGCCAAGCATACGTCGGAAACACCATATATTTT. It translates to CASSQAYVGNTIYF.

In this sample, this clonotype turned up a few times. The chain recombines TRBV21-1 with TRBJ2-1; TRBD2 is the table's D call, not checked against the DNA. TRBV21-1 is a pseudogene locus. This CDR3 region has 20 residues. CDR3 amino acids: CASSSKWGVTSGAGVGEQFF. CDR3 sequence (DNA): TGTGCCAGCAGCTCAAAGTGGGGCGTTACTAGCGGGGCCGGAGTAGGTGAGCAGTTCTTC.

This clonotype was recorded many times. The rearrangement uses TRBV9 and TRBJ2-1, with 8 bases matching TRBD1. Germline V gives CDR1 SGDLS, CDR2 YYNGEE. This CDR3 comprises 15 residues. After removal of 3 bases from V and 1 base from J, the junction contained 3 bases not matched to a gene. This CDR3 reads CASSAQGGSYNEQFF. In DNA, the CDR3 is TGTGCCAGCAGCGCACAGGGGGGTTCCTACAATGAGCAGTTCTTC.

This clonotype was seen ten or more times. The chain recombines TRBV7-2 with TRBJ2-5, with D perhaps given as TRBD1 or TRBD2 (6 bases each). V was clipped by 2 bases and J by 3 bases, with 13 bases between them. Germline V gene lookup returns CDR1 SGHTA and CDR2 FQGNSA. The CDR3 has 15 residues. Written as DNA, the CDR3 is TGTGCCAGCAGCTTAATGGGGGGCCTAAAAGAGACCCAGTACTTC. Protein sequence: CASSLMGGLKETQYF.

This clonotype was seen ten or more times. The DNA of the CDR3 is TGCAGTGCTAGTAGAGCGGGGGGCTCCACAGATACGCAGTATTTT. Its protein product is CSASRAGGSTDTQYF. The chain joins TRBV20-1 to TRBJ2-3; 9 bases align to TRBD2. With 3 bases clipped from V and 2 bases from J, the junction kept 6 bases outside the gene matches. The CDR3 extends over 15 amino acids. In germline, CDR1 is DFQATT, CDR2 SNEGSKA (reference sequence).

This clonotype has only a few counts. The chain carries TRBV12-3 or TRBV12-4 and TRBJ1-2, with 7 bases lining up with TRBD1. CDR3 length: 18 residues. Germline trimming cut 7 bases from V and 5 bases from J; bases unmatched to any gene: 22. CDR3 bases: TGTGCCAGCACCTACTTAGGAGTTCTGACAGGGACTTTTTATGGCTACACCTTC. Amino acids: CASTYLGVLTGTFYGYTF.

In its sample, this clonotype was seen many times. The rearrangement links TRBV11-2 to TRBJ2-2; TRBD2 matches 8 bases. V lost 0 bases to trimming and J lost 1 base; unmatched junction nucleotides: 7. The germline V gene has CDR1 SGHAT and CDR2 FQNNGV. The CDR3 is 18 amino acids. DNA for the CDR3: TGTGCCAGCAGCTTAGACCCCCCGGGGGGGATGAACACCGGGGAGCTGTTTTTT. Its protein product is CASSLDPPGGMNTGELFF.

This clonotype was counted at least ten times. The rearrangement joins TRBV5-1 to TRBJ1-1; D ambiguous. The V gene lost 2 bases and the J gene lost 5 bases, with 13 bases spanning the gap. Germline-derived CDR1 and CDR2 are SGHRS and YFSETQ. The CDR3 has 14 amino acids. In nucleotides, the CDR3 is TGCGCCAGCAGCTTAAACGGGGATTGGACTGAAGCTTTCTTT. Translating it yields CASSLNGDWTEAFF.

This clonotype was seen repeatedly, ten times or more. This rearrangement joins TRBV5-4 to TRBJ2-5; 9 nucleotides match TRBD2. The J segment lost 1 base and the V segment lost 4 bases, leaving 11 bases of the junction unmatched. In germline, CDR1 is SGHNT, CDR2 YYREEE (reference sequence). The CDR3 is made up of 17 amino acids. The CDR3 DNA sequence: TGTGCCAGCAGCCCTACGCGGGGTAGCGGGGGCCAAGAGACCCAGTACTTC. Amino acid sequence: CASSPTRGSGGQETQYF. Looking up the rest from reference TRBV5-4 and TRBJ2-5 gives the full variable domain: ETGVTQSPTHLIKTRGQQVTLRCSSQSGHNTVSWYQQALGQGPQFIFQYYREEENGRGNFPPRFSGLQFPNYSSELNVNALELDDSALYLCASSPTRGSGGQETQYFGPGTRLLVL.

In its sample, this clonotype was seen many times. The V call is TRBV5-1, the J call TRBJ1-5; no reliable D call. Trimming pared 0 bases from V and 11 bases from J, leaving 12 bases between. Germline CDR1 and CDR2: SGHRS and YFSETQ. CDR3 length: 13 residues. The CDR3 region has the DNA TGCGCCAGCAGCTTGGAGATGCGTTGGGCCCAGCATTTT. This gives the protein CASSLEMRWAQHF. The complete variable domain, with remaining parts taken from reference TRBV5-1 and TRBJ1-5, reads KAGVTQTPRYLIKTRGQQVTLSCSPISGHRSVSWYQQTPGQGLQFLFEYFSETQRNKGNFPGRFSGRQFSNSRSEMNVSTLELGDSALYLCASSLEMRWAQHFGDGTRLSIL.

This clonotype was observed many times. The chain employs TRBV4-3 and TRBJ2-5; D may be TRBD2 (5 bases). CDR1 and CDR2 from the germline V gene are LGHNA and YSLEER. V was shortened by 2 bases and J by 5 bases, with 12 bases between the two germline ends. This CDR3 has 14 amino acids. CDR3 coding DNA: TGCGCCAGCAGCCAAAGCGGTCGCGGGGAGACCCAGTACTTC. Protein product: CASSQSGRGETQYF.

Ten or more counts support this clonotype. This chain joins TRBV19 and TRBJ1-1; no clear D. CDR1 LNHDA and CDR2 SQIVND come from the germline V gene (reference sequence). V shed 4 bases and J shed 0 bases, with 12 bases lying between them. The CDR3 has 15 residues. CDR3 in amino acids: CASSTGRTVNTEAFF. The CDR3 coding sequence is TGTGCCAGTAGTACCGGACGGACGGTGAACACTGAAGCTTTCTTT.

This clonotype occurred many times. The CDR3, as DNA: TGCAGTGCTCCTATGGGGGGGAAGAACACTGAAGCTTTCTTT. It yields the protein CSAPMGGKNTEAFF. This chain connects TRBV20-1 to TRBJ1-1; possibly TRBD1 for D (5 bases). The CDR3 runs 14 residues. Trimming pared 5 bases from V and 1 base from J, leaving 14 bases between. Per the germline V gene, CDR1 is DFQATT and CDR2 is SNEGSKA (reference sequence).

In its sample, this clonotype was seen many times. The chain links TRBV20-1 to TRBJ1-4; D unresolved. CDR1 and CDR2 (germline): DFQATT, SNEGSKA (reference sequence). The CDR3 is 14 amino acids. The V gene lost 3 bases and the J gene lost 5 bases, with 13 bases spanning the gap. CDR3 residues: CSARDQSRNEKLFF. The DNA for the CDR3 is TGCAGTGCTAGGGACCAATCAAGAAATGAAAAACTGTTTTTT.

This clonotype was seen repeatedly, ten times or more. The chain is built from TRBV4-2 and TRBJ2-3; D ambiguous. Germline loops: CDR1 LGHNA, CDR2 YNFKEQ. V was clipped by 0 bases and J by 5 bases, with 6 bases between them. The CDR3 loop spans 13 amino acids. The CDR3, as DNA: TGTGCCAGCAGCCAAGATGAAGAAGATACGCAGTATTTT. This sequence encodes CASSQDEEDTQYF.

This clonotype was counted between two and nine times. The chain couples TRBV5-1 to TRBJ1-6; TRBD1 is a possible D gene (5 bases). The CDR3 length is 18 residues. Germline V gene lookup returns CDR1 SGHRS and CDR2 YFSETQ. V lost 0 bases, J lost 0 bases, and 13 bases lay in between. CDR3 residues: CASSLEGTLSSYNSPLHF. CDR3 sequence (DNA): TGCGCCAGCAGCTTGGAGGGGACTTTGAGCTCCTATAATTCACCCCTCCACTTT.

This clonotype was seen ten or more times. The gene calls are TRBV5-1 and TRBJ1-5; 8 nucleotides align to TRBD1. The CDR3 sequence is 14 residues long. The V gene end was trimmed by 0 bases and the J gene end by 8 bases; junction bases not matched to a gene: 4. CDR1 and CDR2 (germline): SGHRS, YFSETQ. The CDR3 DNA follows: TGCGCCAGCAGCTTGGAACAGGGGGGGAAGCCCCAGCATTTT. Translating gives CASSLEQGGKPQHF.

The table lists this clonotype with many counts. The V gene is TRBV9, the J gene TRBJ1-6, with no clear D. The V gene's germline CDR1 is SGDLS and CDR2 YYNGEE. V lost 3 bases, J lost 7 bases, and 5 bases lay in between. The CDR3 length is 12 residues. The CDR3 sequence: CASSGRNSPLHF. As DNA, the CDR3 is TGTGCCAGCAGCGGGCGAAATTCACCCCTCCACTTT.

This clonotype has a count of ten or more. The chain uses TRBV7-9 and TRBJ2-3; D gene unclear. This CDR3 is built from 16 residues. The V end was cut by 0 bases, the J end by 0 bases, with 10 bases between. Germline lookup yields CDR1 SEHNR and CDR2 FQNEAQ (reference sequence). The CDR3 protein is CASSLAVGSSTDTQYF. The CDR3 nucleotides are TGTGCCAGCAGCTTAGCGGTCGGTTCTAGCACAGATACGCAGTATTTT.

This clonotype has only a few counts. This chain connects TRBV12-3 or TRBV12-4 to TRBJ2-6; D possibly matches TRBD1 or TRBD2 (5 bases each). The CDR3 sequence is 14 residues long. The ends were cut back, 5 bases at V and 4 bases at J, with 9 bases in the middle. CDR3 protein: CASSVGVGANVLTF. For the CDR3, the DNA is TGTGCCAGCAGTGTGGGGGTCGGGGCCAACGTCCTGACTTTC.

This clonotype was detected many times. This chain uses TRBV7-3 with TRBJ2-2, with TRBD1 identical over 7 bases. Germline assignment: CDR1 SGHTA and CDR2 FQGTGA. V was pared by 4 bases and J by 7 bases, with 9 bases of the junction left unmatched. The CDR3 runs 15 residues. The CDR3 sequence is CASSSRTGRGGELFF. In DNA, the CDR3 is TGTGCCAGCAGCTCTCGGACAGGTCGGGGCGGGGAGCTGTTTTTT.

In its sample, this clonotype was seen many times. The chain employs TRBV11-2 and TRBJ2-2; D possibly corresponds to TRBD2 (7 bases). This CDR3 is 18 amino acids long. Looked up from germline, CDR1 is SGHAT and CDR2 is FQNNGV. Trimming took off 10 bases at V and 6 bases at J, with 30 bases between the two ends. The CDR3 spells CAISQIGGGHTNAGELFF. The CDR3 coding sequence is TGTGCCATCTCCCAGATCGGCGGGGGCCACACTAACGCCGGGGAGCTGTTTTTT.

This clonotype was recorded at least ten times. This rearrangement joins TRBV12-3 or TRBV12-4 to TRBJ2-2; D unclear. Trimming took 10 bases from V and 6 from J, leaving 24 bases between them. The CDR3 has 16 amino acids. The CDR3 here is CAIPPNLVRFPGELFF. The CDR3 DNA is TGTGCCATCCCTCCGAACCTAGTGAGATTTCCCGGGGAGCTGTTTTTT.